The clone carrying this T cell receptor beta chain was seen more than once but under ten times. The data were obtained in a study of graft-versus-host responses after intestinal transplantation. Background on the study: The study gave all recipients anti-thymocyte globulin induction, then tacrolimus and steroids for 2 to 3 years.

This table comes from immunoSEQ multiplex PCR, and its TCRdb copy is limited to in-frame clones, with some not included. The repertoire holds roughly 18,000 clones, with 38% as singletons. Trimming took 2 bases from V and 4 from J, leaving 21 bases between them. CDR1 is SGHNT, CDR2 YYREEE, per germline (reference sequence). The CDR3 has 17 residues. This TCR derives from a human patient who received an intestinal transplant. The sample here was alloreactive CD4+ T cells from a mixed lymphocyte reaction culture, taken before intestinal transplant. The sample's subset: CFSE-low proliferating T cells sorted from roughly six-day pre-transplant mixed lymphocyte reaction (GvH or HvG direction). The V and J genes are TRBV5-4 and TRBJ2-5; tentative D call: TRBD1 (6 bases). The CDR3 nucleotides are TGTGCCAGCAGCTTCTCGCCGGCTGGGCTCAGGGGAGAGACCCAGTACTTC. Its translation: CASSFSPAGLRGETQYF.